The rows below give T cell receptor beta chains drawn from one sample of a study of T cell repertoires in cytomegalovirus infection. TCRdb called the reads again in MiXCR, with one record for every CDR3 protein. The repertoire holds approximately 500,000 distinct CDR3 sequences, approximately 26% seen once, with around 13% in the top ten. Sample: PBMCs. All receptors derive from a human donor in good health (CMV status not recorded). Some clones in this sample may be carry-over from other donors' samples. Both conserved end residues are part of each CDR3. A D gene is named only where the DNA matches it firmly. Size tells how often a clone was seen (once, few, many) or the class of an expanded clone, and some rows leave it out.

CDR3aa: CASTLAKNIQYF; CDR3nt: TGTGCCAGCACTCTAGCCAAAAACATTCAGTACTTC; abundance: -; j_gene: TRBJ2-4; d_gene: -; v_gene: TRBV2
CDR3aa: CSVRAGVGETQYF; CDR3nt: TGCAGCGTTCGGGCAGGGGTCGGTGAGACCCAGTACTTC; abundance: few; j_gene: TRBJ2-5; d_gene: -; v_gene: TRBV29-1
CDR3aa: CASSLGLTPLGYEQYF; CDR3nt: TGTGCCAGCAGCTTAGGACTAACCCCTCTCGGCTACGAGCAGTACTTC; abundance: many; j_gene: TRBJ2-7; d_gene: -; v_gene: TRBV7-8
CDR3aa: CSARGFSYNEQFF; CDR3nt: TGCAGTGCTAGGGGGTTCTCCTACAATGAGCAGTTCTTC; abundance: few; j_gene: TRBJ2-1; d_gene: -; v_gene: TRBV20-1
CDR3aa: CASREQGVETQYF; CDR3nt: TGTGCCAGCAGGGAACAGGGGGTAGAGACCCAGTACTTC; abundance: few; j_gene: TRBJ2-5; d_gene: TRBD1; v_gene: TRBV27
CDR3aa: CASRVSDEDSNQPQHF; CDR3nt: TGTGCCAGCAGAGTTTCCGATGAAGATAGCAATCAGCCCCAGCATTTT; abundance: -; j_gene: TRBJ1-5; d_gene: -; v_gene: TRBV12-3/TRBV12-4
CDR3aa: CASSLTGWEAFF; CDR3nt: TGTGCCAGCAGCCTGACAGGGTGGGAAGCTTTCTTT; abundance: many; j_gene: TRBJ1-1; d_gene: TRBD1; v_gene: TRBV7-2
CDR3aa: CASLLRVLGAPQHF; CDR3nt: TGTGCCAGTCTGCTCAGGGTTTTAGGTGCGCCCCAGCATTTT; abundance: once; j_gene: TRBJ1-5; d_gene: -; v_gene: TRBV28
CDR3aa: CASSLGLELGQETQYF; CDR3nt: TGTGCCAGCAGCCTAGGATTAGAGCTAGGACAAGAGACCCAGTACTTC; abundance: -; j_gene: TRBJ2-5; d_gene: -; v_gene: TRBV9
CDR3aa: CASSLRGATPSYNEQFF; CDR3nt: TGTGCCAGCAGCTTAAGAGGTGCCACCCCCTCCTACAATGAGCAGTTCTTC; abundance: -; j_gene: TRBJ2-1; d_gene: -; v_gene: TRBV11-3
CDR3aa: CSANPLSEQFF; CDR3nt: TGCAGTGCTAACCCTCTGAGTGAGCAGTTCTTC; abundance: -; j_gene: TRBJ2-1; d_gene: -; v_gene: TRBV20-1
CDR3aa: CASSLGSNYYGYTF; CDR3nt: TGTGCCAGCAGCTTAGGTAGCAACTACTATGGCTACACCTTC; abundance: many; j_gene: TRBJ1-2; d_gene: -; v_gene: TRBV7-2
CDR3aa: CASSLKGRETQYF; CDR3nt: TGTGCCAGCAGCTTAAAAGGCCGAGAGACCCAGTACTTC; abundance: many; j_gene: TRBJ2-5; d_gene: -; v_gene: TRBV7-2
CDR3aa: CASSPFGTSPQSDQYF; CDR3nt: TGTGCCAGCAGCCCTTTTGGGACTTCACCTCAGAGTGACCAGTACTTC; abundance: many; j_gene: TRBJ2-5; d_gene: -; v_gene: TRBV7-6
CDR3aa: CATLGQGGTEAFF; CDR3nt: TGTGCCACCCTAGGACAGGGGGGCACTGAAGCTTTCTTT; abundance: few; j_gene: TRBJ1-1; d_gene: TRBD1; v_gene: TRBV6-5
CDR3aa: CSVEGERTSYNEQFF; CDR3nt: TGCAGCGTTGAAGGTGAGCGGACCTCCTACAATGAGCAGTTCTTC; abundance: -; j_gene: TRBJ2-1; d_gene: -; v_gene: TRBV29-1
CDR3aa: CASGRRDGTEAFF; CDR3nt: TGTGCCAGTGGCCGGCGCGATGGGACTGAAGCTTTCTTT; abundance: few; j_gene: TRBJ1-1; d_gene: -; v_gene: TRBV19
CDR3aa: CSVLGAGDHQPQHF; CDR3nt: TGCAGCGTTCTGGGGGCAGGGGATCATCAGCCCCAGCATTTT; abundance: few; j_gene: TRBJ1-5; d_gene: -; v_gene: TRBV29-1
CDR3aa: CAISGQGWNQPQHF; CDR3nt: TGTGCCATCAGTGGACAGGGTTGGAATCAGCCCCAGCATTTT; abundance: few; j_gene: TRBJ1-5; d_gene: TRBD1; v_gene: TRBV10-3
CDR3aa: CASSFSTASGYEQYF; CDR3nt: TGTGCCAGCAGCTTTAGCACAGCGTCGGGATACGAGCAGTACTTC; abundance: -; j_gene: TRBJ2-7; d_gene: -; v_gene: TRBV7-2
CDR3aa: CASSLSLADTGELFF; CDR3nt: TGTGCCAGCAGTTTATCCCTAGCGGACACCGGGGAGCTGTTTTTT; abundance: -; j_gene: TRBJ2-2; d_gene: TRBD2; v_gene: TRBV28
CDR3aa: CASSTDDIWLTNYGYTF; CDR3nt: TGTGCCAGTAGCACTGATGACATCTGGTTAACTAACTATGGCTACACCTTC; abundance: -; j_gene: TRBJ1-2; d_gene: -; v_gene: TRBV19
CDR3aa: CASSLNWGNEQFF; CDR3nt: TGTGCCAGCAGTTTAAACTGGGGCAATGAGCAGTTCTTC; abundance: few; j_gene: TRBJ2-1; d_gene: -; v_gene: TRBV28
CDR3aa: CASAGVEQFF; CDR3nt: TGCGCCAGCGCGGGGGTTGAGCAGTTCTTC; abundance: few; j_gene: TRBJ2-1; d_gene: TRBD2; v_gene: TRBV10-2
CDR3aa: CASSLVQGAGGNTIYF; CDR3nt: TGTGCCAGCAGCTTAGTACAGGGGGCTGGTGGAAACACCATATATTTT; abundance: -; j_gene: TRBJ1-3; d_gene: TRBD1; v_gene: TRBV7-9
CDR3aa: CASSAARERNEQFF; CDR3nt: TGTGCCAGCAGTGCGGCCAGGGAGAGAAATGAGCAGTTCTTC; abundance: -; j_gene: TRBJ2-1; d_gene: -; v_gene: TRBV2
CDR3aa: CASSLGESGPSYNEQFF; CDR3nt: TGTGCCAGCAGCTTAGGTGAGAGCGGGCCATCCTACAATGAGCAGTTCTTC; abundance: -; j_gene: TRBJ2-1; d_gene: -; v_gene: TRBV7-9
CDR3aa: CASTSGGIRTDTQYF; CDR3nt: TGTGCCAGCACCTCGGGCGGGATCCGCACAGATACGCAGTATTTT; abundance: few; j_gene: TRBJ2-3; d_gene: -; v_gene: TRBV7-2
CDR3aa: CASSLSRTGTGSNQPQHF; CDR3nt: TGTGCCAGCAGCTTATCAAGGACAGGGACGGGTAGCAATCAGCCCCAGCATTTT; abundance: few; j_gene: TRBJ1-5; d_gene: TRBD1; v_gene: TRBV7-4
CDR3aa: CASSSTLPYGYTF; CDR3nt: TGTGCCAGCAGTTCGACTCTACCATACGGCTACACCTTC; abundance: -; j_gene: TRBJ1-2; d_gene: -; v_gene: TRBV28
CDR3aa: CSARTGDTDTQYF; CDR3nt: TGCAGTGCTAGGACCGGGGACACAGATACGCAGTATTTT; abundance: few; j_gene: TRBJ2-3; d_gene: -; v_gene: TRBV20-1
CDR3aa: CASAPGTGSEKLFF; CDR3nt: TGCGCCAGCGCACCCGGGACAGGGAGTGAAAAACTGTTTTTT; abundance: few; j_gene: TRBJ1-4; d_gene: TRBD1; v_gene: TRBV4-1
CDR3aa: CASSQGRYNQPQHF; CDR3nt: TGCGCCAGCAGCCAAGGTCGATACAATCAGCCCCAGCATTTT; abundance: many; j_gene: TRBJ1-5; d_gene: -; v_gene: TRBV4-1
CDR3aa: CASSLGGAINSPLHF; CDR3nt: TGTGCCAGCAGCTTAGGTGGGGCGATTAATTCACCCCTCCACTTT; abundance: few; j_gene: TRBJ1-6; d_gene: -; v_gene: TRBV7-2
CDR3aa: CASSPRDGFPETQYF; CDR3nt: TGTGCCAGCAGCCCACGGGACGGATTCCCGGAGACCCAGTACTTC; abundance: -; j_gene: TRBJ2-5; d_gene: -; v_gene: TRBV7-2
CDR3aa: CATSDVGLAGGPGGYNEQFF; CDR3nt: TGTGCCACCAGTGATGTCGGTCTAGCGGGAGGGCCTGGGGGATACAATGAGCAGTTCTTC; abundance: few; j_gene: TRBJ2-1; d_gene: TRBD2; v_gene: TRBV24-1
CDR3aa: CSVFRTTSGRSNEQFF; CDR3nt: TGCAGCGTCTTCAGGACGACTAGCGGGAGAAGCAATGAGCAGTTCTTC; abundance: few; j_gene: TRBJ2-1; d_gene: TRBD2; v_gene: TRBV29-1
CDR3aa: CASSFTPGQTTSGANVLTF; CDR3nt: TGTGCCAGCAGCTTTACGCCGGGACAGACCACCTCTGGGGCCAACGTCCTGACTTTC; abundance: once; j_gene: TRBJ2-6; d_gene: TRBD1; v_gene: TRBV7-6
CDR3aa: CASSLDGQPQHF; CDR3nt: TGTGCCAGCAGCTTAGATGGTCAGCCCCAGCATTTT; abundance: many; j_gene: TRBJ1-5; d_gene: -; v_gene: TRBV7-2
CDR3aa: CASSYSGEKTEAFF; CDR3nt: TGTGCCAGCAGTTACTCCGGGGAGAAGACTGAAGCTTTCTTT; abundance: few; j_gene: TRBJ1-1; d_gene: -; v_gene: TRBV6-6
CDR3aa: CASSLGGAGNTEAFF; CDR3nt: TGCGCCAGCAGCTTGGGGGGTGCGGGGAACACTGAAGCTTTCTTT; abundance: -; j_gene: TRBJ1-1; d_gene: -; v_gene: TRBV5-1
CDR3aa: CSGGNTEAFF; CDR3nt: TGCAGCGGGGGGAACACTGAAGCTTTCTTT; abundance: -; j_gene: TRBJ1-1; d_gene: -; v_gene: TRBV29-1
CDR3aa: CASSLKEDSYEQYF; CDR3nt: TGTGCCAGCAGCTTAAAGGAGGACTCCTACGAGCAGTACTTC; abundance: -; j_gene: TRBJ2-7; d_gene: -; v_gene: TRBV7-6
CDR3aa: CASSFNRLGFSTEAFF; CDR3nt: TGTGCCAGTAGTTTTAACAGGTTAGGATTTTCCACTGAAGCTTTCTTT; abundance: -; j_gene: TRBJ1-1; d_gene: -; v_gene: TRBV19
CDR3aa: CASSPDRGWETQYF; CDR3nt: TGTGCCAGCAGCCCTGACAGGGGTTGGGAGACCCAGTACTTC; abundance: many; j_gene: TRBJ2-5; d_gene: TRBD1; v_gene: TRBV7-2
CDR3aa: CASSYRGLSAGEKLFF; CDR3nt: TGTGCCAGCAGTTACCGCGGGCTGTCTGCGGGTGAAAAACTGTTTTTT; abundance: -; j_gene: TRBJ1-4; d_gene: -; v_gene: TRBV6-1
CDR3aa: CASSPGTSFVGEQFF; CDR3nt: TGTGCCAGCAGCCCCGGTACTAGCTTCGTAGGTGAGCAGTTCTTC; abundance: -; j_gene: TRBJ2-1; d_gene: -; v_gene: TRBV7-9
CDR3aa: CASSQAANTEAFF; CDR3nt: TGTGCCAGCAGCCAAGCCGCAAACACTGAAGCTTTCTTT; abundance: -; j_gene: TRBJ1-1; d_gene: -; v_gene: TRBV4-2
CDR3aa: CASSLGQSTDTQYF; CDR3nt: TGTGCCAGCAGCTTAGGTCAGAGCACAGATACGCAGTATTTT; abundance: many; j_gene: TRBJ2-3; d_gene: -; v_gene: TRBV7-2
CDR3aa: CASSQDPGGTNQPQHF; CDR3nt: TGTGCCAGCAGCCAAGATCCGGGGGGGACCAATCAGCCCCAGCATTTT; abundance: -; j_gene: TRBJ1-5; d_gene: -; v_gene: TRBV3-1